These T cell receptor beta chains were read from a single sample in a study of T cell changes during pregnancy in multiple sclerosis. Sequencing used immunoSEQ multiplex PCR; TCRdb keeps in-frame clones, though not all of them. The sample lists approximately 48,000 clones, roughly 92% seen once, with 0.39% in the top ten. Here the sequenced sample was CD4+ T cells from peripheral blood mononuclear cells, taken after pregnancy. These receptors all come from a female donor with multiple sclerosis, enrolled in a pregnancy study. Each CDR3 is given with its conserved first and last residue. Each record gives: D gene, J gene, V gene, clone size, CDR3 DNA, CDR3 protein. The D gene is left open where the match is weak. Clone size is given for some rows only: seen once, a few or many times, or a class if the clone is expanded.

TRBD1	TRBJ2-7	TRBV19	.	TGTGCCAGTAGTATAGTCGCGGGACAGGGTACCTACGAGCAGTACTTC	CASSIVAGQGTYEQYF
TRBD1	TRBJ2-1	TRBV4-3	.	TGCGCCAGCAGCCAAGAGGGACAGGGGGGGAATGAGCAGTTCTTC	CASSQEGQGGNEQFF
.	TRBJ2-1	TRBV30	.	TGTGCCTCGACCCTGGCGGGACTCGATGAGCAGTTCTTC	CASTLAGLDEQFF
TRBD1	TRBJ2-2	TRBV7-6	.	TGTGCCAGCGCCGGGACAGGGTTTACCGGGGAGCTGTTTTTT	CASAGTGFTGELFF
.	TRBJ1-4	TRBV28	.	TGTGCCAGCAGTTTACCCCTATCGTCTTGGAGGACTAATGAAAAACTGTTTTTT	CASSLPLSSWRTNEKLFF
.	TRBJ1-3	TRBV5-1	.	TGCGCCAGCGGCTTGGCAGGGCCCCCTGGAAACACCATATATTTT	CASGLAGPPGNTIYF
TRBD1	TRBJ1-1	TRBV25-1	few	TGTGCCAGCAGTGGGGACAGGGGGAACACTGAAGCTTTCTTT	CASSGDRGNTEAFF
TRBD2	TRBJ2-1	TRBV19	.	TGTGCCAGTAGTCCCTCACCTAGCGGGAGGGGAAGTGAGCAGTTCTTC	CASSPSPSGRGSEQFF
TRBD2	TRBJ2-7	TRBV27	.	TGTGCCAGCAGTCCAGGACTAGCGGGAGTTGGTTACGAGCAGTACTTC	CASSPGLAGVGYEQYF
.	TRBJ2-2	TRBV19	.	TGTGCCAGTAGTATTAGAGGGACAGGACTAGGCGGGGAGCTGTTTTTT	CASSIRGTGLGGELFF
.	TRBJ2-1	TRBV27	.	TGTGCCAGCAGTGAACCTGGAGGCAGGTCCTACAATGAGCAGTTCTTC	CASSEPGGRSYNEQFF
.	TRBJ1-3	TRBV28	.	TGTGCCAGCAGTACCCCGGCCCCTTCGGGGGGAAACACCATATATTTT	CASSTPAPSGGNTIYF
TRBD2	TRBJ2-3	TRBV7-9	once	TGTGCCAGCAGCCCCGCAGGGACTAGACCCACAGATACGCAGTATTTT	CASSPAGTRPTDTQYF
.	TRBJ2-7	TRBV5-1	few	TGCGCCAGCAGCCGTGACGGAGGCAGCGAGCAGTACTTC	CASSRDGGSEQYF
.	TRBJ2-1	TRBV10-3	.	TGTGCCATCAGTGGCCCGACCGGAGATGAGCAGTTCTTC	CAISGPTGDEQFF
.	TRBJ1-5	TRBV28	once	TGTGCCAGCAGTTTACTTCTGGCCCGGGGCAATCAGCCCCAGCATTTT	CASSLLLARGNQPQHF
.	TRBJ1-5	TRBV6-5	.	TGTGCCAGCAGTCCGGACAGAACAGAGAATCAGCCCCAGCATTTT	CASSPDRTENQPQHF
.	TRBJ2-7	TRBV14	.	TGTGCCAGCAGTCTCCCGGGGGGCTCCAAGTACTTC	CASSLPGGSKYF
TRBD1	TRBJ1-1	TRBV27	.	TGTGCCAGCAGTGAAACAGGGGGCACTGAAGCTTTCTTT	CASSETGGTEAFF
TRBD1	TRBJ1-1	TRBV5-4	.	TGTGCCAGCAGCGGACGACAGGGGGTGAACACTGAAGCTTTCTTT	CASSGRQGVNTEAFF
TRBD1	TRBJ1-5	TRBV9	.	TGTGCCAGCAGCGCTACAGGGGGCAGTCAGCCCCAGCATTTT	CASSATGGSQPQHF
.	TRBJ1-1	TRBV5-1	.	TGCGCCAGCAGCTTTGCGACGACAAGCAGGTCTGAAGCTTTCTTT	CASSFATTSRSEAFF
.	TRBJ2-7	TRBV7-9	.	TGTGCCAGCAGCTTAGAATCGAGACAGGGAGGCGAGCAGTACTTC	CASSLESRQGGEQYF
.	TRBJ1-5	TRBV19	.	TGTGCCAGTAGTATGGGGTCCGGACGGGGGGTGATGACCCAGCATTTT	CASSMGSGRGVMTQHF
TRBD2	TRBJ2-7	TRBV4-2	.	TGTGCCAGCAGCCGACTAGCGGGAGCGACCTACGAGCAGTACTTC	CASSRLAGATYEQYF
TRBD2	TRBJ2-3	TRBV30	.	TGTGCCTGGAGGGGAGGACTAGCGAACACAGATACGCAGTATTTT	CAWRGGLANTDTQYF
.	TRBJ1-4	TRBV6-5	once	TGTGCCAGCAGTAACAATTGGGAAAAACTGTTTTTT	CASSNNWEKLFF
.	TRBJ2-7	TRBV27	.	TGTGCCAGCAGTTTATCCGTTGGACAGTCCTACGAGCAGTACTTC	CASSLSVGQSYEQYF
.	TRBJ1-1	TRBV6-1	.	TGTGCCAGCAGTGAAGCGCGCGGGAGTCTAGCTTTCTTT	CASSEARGSLAFF
.	TRBJ2-7	TRBV19	.	TGTGCCAGTAGTATGAGACTGGGACTCTACGAGCAGTACTTC	CASSMRLGLYEQYF
TRBD1	TRBJ2-5	TRBV19	.	TGTGCCAGTAGTATGGGTTGGACAGGGGCCGAGACCCAGTACTTC	CASSMGWTGAETQYF
TRBD2	TRBJ2-1	TRBV19	.	TGTGCCAGTAGTATTAGCGGGAGGTCCTACAATGAGCAGTTCTTC	CASSISGRSYNEQFF
TRBD1	TRBJ1-5	TRBV28	.	TGTGCCAGCAGTTTTCACAAACAGGGGGGCCAGCCCCAGCATTTT	CASSFHKQGGQPQHF
.	TRBJ2-1	TRBV29-1	.	TGCAGCGTTGATGGCTATCCGGGGGATGAGCAGTTCTTC	CSVDGYPGDEQFF
TRBD1	TRBJ1-4	TRBV6-5	.	TGTGCCAGCAGCTCCGGGACAGTCAAGGAAAAACTGTTTTTT	CASSSGTVKEKLFF
.	TRBJ1-4	TRBV29-1	.	TGCAGCGTTGCTGACGGGGGGGAAAAACTGTTTTTT	CSVADGGEKLFF
.	TRBJ1-1	TRBV4-3	.	TGCGCCAGCAGCCACCCCACCCCAGGGAACACTGAAGCTTTCTTT	CASSHPTPGNTEAFF
.	TRBJ2-6	TRBV7-2	.	TGTGCCAGCAGCTTTAGCTCTGGGGCCAACGTCCTGACTTTC	CASSFSSGANVLTF
.	TRBJ1-1	TRBV10-3	few	TGTGCCATCAGTGAGCGGGATACCCGGACTGAAGCTTTCTTT	CAISERDTRTEAFF
TRBD1	TRBJ1-2	TRBV25-1	.	TGTGCCCGCAGGGGGAGGGCCGGTCGCGGCTACACCTTC	CARRGRAGRGYTF
.	TRBJ2-3	TRBV5-6	.	TGTGCCAGCAGCGGAATATCAGGGTCGGAAGATACGCAGTATTTT	CASSGISGSEDTQYF